The 19 T cell receptor beta chains below were found in one sample sequenced in a study of T-cell reconstitution after alpha-beta-depleted transplantation in children. Molecular barcoding with unique molecular identifiers was used for the TCRbeta library. TCRdb processed the PCR reads anew with MiXCR; each CDR3 protein has one entry. Of about 610,000 distinct CDR3 sequences listed, roughly 10% were seen once; the top ten hold roughly 4%. Here the sequenced sample was PBMCs from the stem cell graft donor, taken from the stem cell graft. The receptors were gathered from a human donor who donated a stem cell graft to a child with acute myeloid leukemia.

Details on this clonotype: The junction departs from germline at one end; a sequencing error may be responsible. The chain recombines TRBV6-5 with TRBJ1-3, with D possibly matching TRBD1 (6 bases). The germline V gene encodes CDR1 MNHEY and CDR2 SVGAGI. The CDR3 runs to 12 residues. The CDR3 protein is CASSDPGHTESF. In nucleotides, the CDR3 is TGTGCCAGCAGTGATCCGGGACATACAGAGAGCTTT.

This clonotype was picked up a small number of times. The chain joins TRBV9 to TRBJ2-5; D perhaps matches TRBD1 (5 bases). V was trimmed by 0 bases and J by 2 bases, leaving 8 bases between them. The V gene's germline CDR1 is SGDLS and CDR2 YYNGEE. The CDR3 is made up of 14 amino acids. The CDR3 region is CASSVARGQETQYF. The CDR3 DNA reads TGTGCCAGCAGCGTAGCAAGGGGACAAGAGACCCAGTACTTC.

The rearrangement links TRBV29-1 to TRBJ2-7, with a tentative D call TRBD1 (5 bases). V was clipped by 2 bases and J by 8 bases, with 19 bases between them. The germline V gene encodes CDR1 SQVTM and CDR2 ANQGSEA. The CDR3 extends over 14 amino acids. CDR3 region: CSVEISPRDSQQYF. The DNA for the CDR3 is TGCAGCGTTGAAATTTCCCCCCGCGACAGCCAGCAGTACTTC.

CDR3 nucleotide sequence: TGTGCCAGCAGGGCGACAGGGTCCAATGAGCAGTTCTTC. It encodes CASRATGSNEQFF. The chain carries TRBV7-3 and TRBJ2-1, with 7 nucleotides matching TRBD1. CDR3 length: 13 amino acids. V trimming: 6 bases; J trimming: 6 bases; junction bases outside the gene matches: 5. Germline lookup yields CDR1 SGHTA and CDR2 FQGTGA.

This clonotype has ten or more counts. The V and J genes are TRBV12-3 or TRBV12-4 and TRBJ1-6, with D possibly matching TRBD1 (5 bases). The CDR3 spans 17 residues. V dropped 0 bases and J dropped 8 bases, with 17 bases sitting between them. The CDR3 region is CASSLAGAGLLDSPLHF. CDR3 nucleotides: TGTGCCAGCAGTTTAGCGGGAGCAGGGTTGTTGGATTCACCCCTCCACTTT.

The J gene is TRBJ2-1, the V gene TRBV19, with D tentatively TRBD2 (6 bases). Deletions cut 3 bases from V and 1 base from J, with 10 bases between. The V gene's germline CDR1 is LNHDA and CDR2 SQIVND (reference sequence). The CDR3 is 15 amino acids. The CDR3 sequence is CASSIGAGSYNEQFF. CDR3 nucleotide sequence: TGTGCCAGTAGTATTGGGGCGGGGTCCTACAATGAGCAGTTCTTC.

The V gene is TRBV4-3, the J gene TRBJ2-1, with D possibly matching TRBD2 (5 bases). The V and J ends lost 4 bases and 2 bases respectively, with 9 bases between them. Germline V gene sequence: CDR1 LGHNA, CDR2 YSLEER. The CDR3 sequence is 14 residues long. The CDR3 region is CASSLAPAYNEQFF. The CDR3 DNA reads TGCGCCAGCAGCCTAGCGCCAGCCTACAATGAGCAGTTCTTC.

In its sample, this clonotype was seen many times. The J gene is TRBJ2-5, the V gene TRBV20-1, with 8 bases identical to TRBD1. Germline V gene data show CDR1 as DFQATT and CDR2 as SNEGSKA (reference sequence). V was pared by 1 base and J by 4 bases, with 5 bases of the junction left unmatched. This CDR3 has 14 amino acids. CDR3 in DNA: TGCAGTGCTAGAGCCTTGACAGGGGCAGAGACCCAGTACTTC. Its translation is CSARALTGAETQYF.

This clonotype was found a few times. V gene TRBV4-3 combines with J gene TRBJ2-2; no clear D gene. Looked up from germline, CDR1 is LGHNA and CDR2 is YSLEER. This CDR3 is built from 16 residues. Trimming took off 0 bases at V and 6 bases at J, with 14 bases between the two ends. CDR3 residues: CASSQEASRNAGELFF. CDR3 nucleotides: TGCGCCAGCAGCCAAGAAGCTAGTAGAAACGCCGGGGAGCTGTTTTTT.

This clonotype was counted ten times or more. The chain joins TRBV29-1 to TRBJ2-1, with 7 positions matching TRBD2. Germline lookup yields CDR1 SQVTM and CDR2 ANQGSEA. The ends lost 6 bases at V and 14 bases at J; junction bases unmatched: 13. The CDR3 is 12 residues long. This CDR3 reads CSVKPREGAEFF. The CDR3, as DNA: TGCAGCGTAAAGCCAAGGGAGGGAGCAGAGTTCTTC.

The chain combines TRBV28 with TRBJ2-1, with D possibly TRBD2 on 6 matching bases. The germline V gene encodes CDR1 MDHEN and CDR2 SYDVKM. V was pared by 8 bases and J by 6 bases, with 11 bases between. This CDR3 is 12 amino acids long. The DNA of the CDR3 is TGTGCCAGCCTGACTAGTCTCAATGAGCAGTTCTTC. It specifies CASLTSLNEQFF. The full variable domain, completed using reference TRBV28 and TRBJ2-1, is DVKVTQSSRYLVKRTGEKVFLECVQDMDHENMFWYRQDPGLGLRLIYFSYDVKMKEKGDIPEGYSVSREKKERFSLILESASTNQTSMYLCASLTSLNEQFFGPGTRLTVL.

This clonotype was detected a few times. The chain carries TRBV19 and TRBJ2-2, with unresolved D. Trimming cost V 7 bases and J 0 bases, with 9 bases left between them. The germline CDR1 and CDR2 sequences are LNHDA and SQIVND (reference sequence). This CDR3 comprises 14 residues. This CDR3 reads CASKTGPNTGELFF. The CDR3, as DNA: TGTGCCAGTAAAACCGGGCCGAACACCGGGGAGCTGTTTTTT.

This clonotype showed up just a few times. J is TRBJ2-2 and V is TRBV7-9, with TRBD1 matching over 7 bases. Looked up from germline, CDR1 is SEHNR and CDR2 is FQNEAQ (reference sequence). The CDR3 runs to 15 residues. V gave up 7 bases and J gave up 1 base; unmatched junction bases: 6. This CDR3 reads CASIRDSLNTGELFF. In DNA form, the CDR3 reads TGTGCCAGCATCCGGGACAGTCTGAACACCGGGGAGCTGTTTTTT. The full variable domain, completed using reference TRBV7-9 and TRBJ2-2, is DTGVSQNPRHKITKRGQNVTFRCDPISEHNRLYWYRQTLGQGPEFLTYFQNEAQLEKSRLLSDRFSAERPKGSFSTLEIQRTEQGDSAMYLCASIRDSLNTGELFFGEGSRLTVL.

This clonotype was detected only a few times. This rearrangement joins TRBV20-1 to TRBJ2-7; 7 bases fit TRBD2. CDR1 and CDR2 (germline): DFQATT, SNEGSKA (reference sequence). V gave up 0 bases and J gave up 5 bases; unmatched junction bases: 10. CDR3 size: 15 residues. CDR3 in amino acids: CSARDQRGSPHEQYF. The CDR3, as DNA: TGCAGTGCTAGAGATCAGCGCGGGAGCCCCCACGAGCAGTACTTC.

The V and J genes are TRBV24-1 and TRBJ2-2, with a weak D call TRBD1 (6 bases). The CDR3 is 15 amino acids. Germline V CDR1 and CDR2: KGHDR, SFDVKD. V lost 1 base, J lost 5 bases, and 10 bases lay in between. The CDR3 DNA follows: TGTGCCACCAGTGATTTCCAGGGGCGGACCGGGGAGCTGTTTTTT. Translated, it gives CATSDFQGRTGELFF.

This clonotype was seen more than once but under ten times. This rearrangement joins TRBV2 to TRBJ2-7; TRBD2 matches at 11 bases. From germline, CDR1 is SNHLY and CDR2 FYNNEI. The CDR3 runs 17 residues. The junction had 10 bases not matched to a gene; V was cut back by 3 bases and J by 3 bases. This CDR3 reads CASSELAGGIPDYEQYF. The CDR3 DNA reads TGTGCCAGCAGTGAGTTAGCGGGAGGGATCCCAGACTACGAGCAGTACTTC.

This clonotype was counted many times. The chain combines TRBV12-3 or TRBV12-4 with TRBJ2-1; tentatively, D is TRBD2 (6 bases). V was shortened by 6 bases and J by 2 bases, with 11 bases between the two germline ends. The CDR3 spans 14 residues. The CDR3 DNA reads as TGTGCCAGCAGGCGGGAAGGGGCCTACAATGAGCAGTTCTTC. Protein sequence: CASRREGAYNEQFF.

This clonotype was found once. Without the conserved terminal phenylalanine or tryptophan, this CDR3 likely stems from a read error. The V gene is TRBV2, the J gene TRBJ2-1; 13 bases map to TRBD2. V trimming: 8 bases; J trimming: 4 bases; junction bases outside the gene matches: 2. Germline CDR1 is SNHLY and CDR2 is FYNNEI. The CDR3 consists of 14 residues. The CDR3 protein is CASSGLAGYNEQFY. The CDR3, as DNA: TGTGCCAGCTCGGGACTAGCGGGGTACAATGAGCAGTTCTAC.

This clonotype was picked up many times. The V call is TRBV7-2, the J call TRBJ2-1, with 16 nucleotides matching TRBD2. The length of the CDR3 is 18 residues. Germline assignment: CDR1 SGHTA and CDR2 FQGNSA. After removal of 5 bases from V and 5 bases from J, the junction contained 9 bases not matched to a gene. The CDR3 region has the DNA TGTGCCAGCAGCCGCACCGGGACTAGCGGGAGGGGTGACAATGAGCAGTTCTTC. Its protein product is CASSRTGTSGRGDNEQFF.